This is a list of T cell receptor beta chains from one sample in a study of CD8+ T cells in alopecia areata. Here immunoSEQ multiplex PCR was the method, and the copy in TCRdb shows in-frame clones only, minus some. The sample lists some 170,000 clones, roughly 50% occurring once. This specimen consisted of CD4+ T cells sorted from blood, obtained at approximately week 60, from a patient treated with tofacitinib. The receptor set was obtained from a human donor with alopecia areata. Both conserved end residues are trimmed from each CDR3. Each record gives: CDR3 protein, J gene, V gene, CDR3 length.

CDR3 protein: ASSPSTGTFTGELF; J gene: TRBJ2-2; V gene: TRBV2; CDR3 length: 14
CDR3 protein: ASSKDDGRGYT; J gene: TRBJ1-2; V gene: TRBV5-6; CDR3 length: 11
CDR3 protein: ASSFGSQETQY; J gene: TRBJ2-5; V gene: TRBV5-6; CDR3 length: 11
CDR3 protein: ASSLYNEQF; J gene: TRBJ2-1; V gene: TRBV18; CDR3 length: 9
CDR3 protein: SGGQGTDTQY; J gene: TRBJ2-3; V gene: TRBV29-1; CDR3 length: 10
CDR3 protein: ASGAGGLTSTDTQY; J gene: TRBJ2-3; V gene: TRBV7-2; CDR3 length: 14
CDR3 protein: AWGLPGANVLT; J gene: TRBJ2-6; V gene: TRBV30; CDR3 length: 11
CDR3 protein: ASSQDSKNTEAF; J gene: TRBJ1-1; V gene: TRBV4-2; CDR3 length: 12
CDR3 protein: ASRSGTAYYEQY; J gene: TRBJ2-7; V gene: TRBV2; CDR3 length: 12
CDR3 protein: SVEDKLAGGGTQY; J gene: TRBJ2-3; V gene: TRBV29-1; CDR3 length: 13